Listed below are T cell receptor beta chains from one sample, sequenced in a study of tumor-infiltrating lymphocytes in localized non-small cell lung cancer. Here immunoSEQ multiplex PCR was the method, and the copy in TCRdb shows in-frame clones only, minus some. Among about 13,000 clones listed, roughly 80% were seen once. Specimen: uninvolved lung tissue not adjacent to the tumor. All receptors come from a human donor with non-small cell lung cancer. Both conserved end residues are part of each CDR3. The D gene is left open where the match is weak. Clone size is given for some rows only: seen once, a few or many times, or a class if the clone is expanded.

TRBD1,TRBJ1-5,TRBV12-5,NA,15,CASGFSSTGGQPQHF,TGTGCTAGTGGTTTTTCATCGACAGGGGGGCAGCCCCAGCATTTT
TRBD1,TRBJ1-4,TRBV28,once,15,CASSSQGAGDEKLFF,TGTGCCAGCAGTTCCCAGGGGGCGGGGGATGAAAAACTGTTTTTT
NA,TRBJ2-7,TRBV6-1,NA,16,CASSEWEGVSSYEQYF,TGTGCCAGCAGTGAATGGGAAGGGGTGAGCTCCTACGAGCAGTACTTC
TRBD1,TRBJ1-1,TRBV27,few,15,CASSLQQGQYTEAFF,TGTGCCAGCAGTTTACAACAGGGGCAGTACACTGAAGCTTTCTTT
NA,TRBJ1-5,TRBV2,NA,15,CASSTESSLNQPQHF,TGTGCCAGCAGCACGGAAAGTAGCCTCAATCAGCCCCAGCATTTT
NA,TRBJ2-5,TRBV28,NA,13,CASRVSGQETQYF,TGTGCCAGCAGGGTTAGCGGCCAAGAGACCCAGTACTTC
NA,TRBJ2-1,TRBV7-2,NA,16,CASSSQALYTGNEQFF,TGTGCCAGCAGCTCTCAGGCGCTCTATACAGGGAATGAGCAGTTCTTC
NA,TRBJ2-1,TRBV11-2,NA,14,CASSLEVGGNEQFF,TGTGCCAGCAGCTTAGAGGTTGGGGGAAATGAGCAGTTCTTC
NA,TRBJ1-5,TRBV19,NA,14,CASSPGQLDQPQHF,TGTGCCAGTTCCCCAGGACAGCTCGATCAGCCCCAGCATTTT
TRBD1,TRBJ1-2,TRBV5-6,NA,14,CASSLQGRDYGYTF,TGTGCCAGCAGCTTACAGGGGAGGGACTATGGCTACACCTTC
NA,TRBJ2-7,TRBV5-4,NA,15,CASSLGEGSTYEQYF,TGTGCCAGCAGCTTAGGAGAGGGATCCACCTACGAGCAGTACTTC
NA,TRBJ2-7,TRBV2,NA,12,CASRQDSYEQYF,TGTGCCAGCCGACAGGATTCTTACGAGCAGTACTTC
NA,TRBJ2-1,TRBV7-6,NA,13,CASSLNTDNEQFF,TGTGCCAGCAGCTTAAACACGGACAATGAGCAGTTCTTC
TRBD1,TRBJ2-7,TRBV6-5,NA,15,CASSYGTGLSYEQYF,TGTGCCAGCAGTTACGGGACAGGTCTCTCCTACGAGCAGTACTTC
NA,TRBJ1-5,TRBV27,NA,14,CASRLSGVNQPQHF,TGTGCCAGCAGATTATCCGGAGTCAATCAGCCCCAGCATTTT
TRBD1,TRBJ1-2,TRBV29-1,NA,17,CSAGTRTGGGINYGYTF,TGCAGCGCCGGAACCCGGACAGGGGGAGGAATTAACTATGGCTACACCTTC
NA,TRBJ1-3,TRBV4-1,NA,14,CASTPVGSGNTIYF,TGCGCCAGCACCCCCGTGGGCTCTGGAAACACCATATATTTT
NA,TRBJ1-6,TRBV20-1,NA,11,CSAPQVPSLHF,TGCAGTGCTCCCCAGGTTCCGTCCCTCCACTTT
TRBD2,TRBJ2-7,TRBV19,once,17,CASSIALAGPVGGEQYF,TGTGCCAGTAGTATTGCACTAGCGGGACCCGTCGGGGGCGAGCAGTACTTC
NA,TRBJ2-7,TRBV2,NA,13,CASSEQGMGEQYF,TGTGCCAGCAGTGAACAGGGTATGGGGGAGCAGTACTTC
TRBD1,TRBJ2-7,TRBV19,NA,14,CASSSHRGRAEQYF,TGTGCCAGTAGTTCTCACAGGGGCCGCGCCGAGCAGTACTTC
TRBD1,TRBJ2-2,TRBV19,NA,15,CASTTGTGGTGELFF,TGTGCCAGTACTACCGGGACAGGGGGCACCGGGGAGCTGTTTTTT
NA,TRBJ1-1,TRBV6-1,NA,14,CASSSVPPLTEAFF,TGTGCCAGCAGTTCTGTGCCCCCCCTCACTGAAGCTTTCTTT
NA,TRBJ2-5,TRBV4-2,NA,16,CASSQYLGQGQETQYF,TGTGCCAGCAGCCAATATTTGGGGCAGGGCCAAGAGACCCAGTACTTC
NA,TRBJ2-7,TRBV27,few,19,CASSSRYVSGDPKGYEQYF,TGTGCCAGCAGTTCTCGGTATGTTTCGGGGGACCCCAAAGGCTACGAGCAGTACTTC
TRBD2,TRBJ2-2,TRBV9,NA,16,CASSVGLAENTGELFF,TGTGCCAGCAGCGTAGGACTAGCGGAGAACACCGGGGAGCTGTTTTTT
NA,TRBJ1-4,TRBV7-6,NA,19,CASSLRGTGQPATNEKLFF,TGTGCCAGCAGCTTAAGGGGGACGGGCCAGCCCGCAACTAATGAAAAACTGTTTTTT
NA,TRBJ1-2,TRBV9,NA,15,CASSVISQPNYGYTF,TGTGCCAGCAGCGTCATATCCCAGCCTAACTATGGCTACACCTTC
NA,TRBJ2-1,TRBV11-3,NA,12,CASSDLYNEQFF,TGTGCCAGCAGCGACCTCTACAATGAGCAGTTCTTC
NA,TRBJ2-5,TRBV7-2,NA,16,CASSRRAGTFQETQYF,TGTGCCAGCAGCCGCAGGGCAGGGACCTTCCAAGAGACCCAGTACTTC
NA,TRBJ2-2,TRBV5-1,NA,14,CASSLGDLPGELFF,TGCGCCAGCAGCTTGGGGGATCTCCCCGGGGAGCTGTTTTTT
NA,TRBJ2-1,TRBV30,NA,12,CAWKQGGGEQFF,TGTGCCTGGAAACAAGGAGGGGGTGAGCAGTTCTTC